A selection of T cell receptor beta chains follows, all from one sample in a study of T cell responses to AZD1222 COVID-19 vaccine. The assay was immunoSEQ multiplex PCR, and TCRdb's table has in-frame clones only and misses some. The sample contains approximately 190,000 clones, around 90% of which appear only once. Sequenced material: peripheral blood, taken 28 days after the second dose of the MenACWY control vaccine. The receptors originated from an adult who received the MenACWY meningococcal vaccine as a control. Both conserved end residues are part of each CDR3. D genes are given only for firm matches. The listing skips clone size in some rows; elsewhere it reads once, few, many or a size class.

abundance,j_gene,d_gene,v_gene,CDR3aa,CDR3nt
NA,TRBJ1-2,NA,TRBV7-3,CASSSSASYGYTF,TGTGCCAGCAGCTCCTCGGCGTCATATGGCTACACCTTC
NA,TRBJ1-2,TRBD1,TRBV3-1/TRBV3-2,CASSLRGQGAYGYTF,TGTGCCAGCAGTCTGAGGGGACAGGGAGCCTATGGCTACACCTTC
NA,TRBJ1-2,NA,TRBV18,CASSLGRHHDDGYTF,TGTGCCAGCTCATTAGGACGTCACCACGACGATGGCTACACCTTC
NA,TRBJ1-2,NA,TRBV28,CASNRAGGYTF,TGTGCCAGTAACAGGGCCGGGGGCTACACCTTC
NA,TRBJ2-2,NA,TRBV4-2,CASSQATNTGELFF,TGTGCCAGCAGCCAAGCGACGAACACCGGGGAGCTGTTTTTT
NA,TRBJ2-5,TRBD2,TRBV28,CASTRRTSGRETQYF,TGTGCCAGCACCCGACGCACTAGCGGCAGAGAGACCCAGTACTTC
NA,TRBJ2-1,NA,TRBV9,CASSLSVGGYNEQFF,TGTGCCAGCAGCCTTAGCGTGGGGGGCTACAATGAGCAGTTCTTC
NA,TRBJ1-1,TRBD1,TRBV30,CAWSPKDRGVKAEAFF,TGTGCCTGGAGTCCCAAGGACAGGGGGGTAAAGGCTGAAGCTTTCTTT
once,TRBJ1-6,NA,TRBV6-1,CASTGHNNSPLHF,TGTGCCAGCACCGGCCACAATAATTCACCCCTCCACTTT
NA,TRBJ1-3,NA,TRBV10-2,CASRGGVPSGNTIYF,TGCGCCAGCAGGGGGGGCGTACCCTCTGGAAACACCATATATTTT
NA,TRBJ1-2,TRBD1,TRBV10-2,CASSERGREGGYTF,TGCGCCAGCAGTGAGAGGGGGCGGGAGGGGGGCTACACCTTC
NA,TRBJ2-7,NA,TRBV28,CASSFGRTEQYF,TGTGCCAGCAGTTTCGGTCGGACCGAGCAGTACTTC
NA,TRBJ2-7,TRBD2,TRBV18,CASSPPLAGAYEQYF,TGTGCCAGCTCACCTCCCCTAGCGGGGGCCTACGAGCAGTACTTC
once,TRBJ2-7,TRBD1,TRBV2,CASSLSQGALGEQYF,TGTGCCAGCAGTTTGTCCCAGGGGGCTTTGGGCGAGCAGTACTTC
NA,TRBJ2-2,NA,TRBV25-1,CASSGFSGTATNTGELFF,TGTGCCAGCAGTGGGTTTTCCGGGACCGCAACGAACACCGGGGAGCTGTTTTTT
NA,TRBJ1-6,NA,TRBV2,CASSALGSPLHF,TGTGCCAGCAGTGCACTAGGTTCACCCCTCCACTTT
once,TRBJ2-7,NA,TRBV7-6,CASSSLRGDILSSYEQYF,TGTGCCAGCAGCTCTCTAAGGGGAGATATACTGAGCTCCTACGAGCAGTACTTC
NA,TRBJ1-2,TRBD1,TRBV6-1,CASSEDFTGVYDGYTF,TGTGCCAGCAGTGAAGATTTTACAGGGGTGTACGATGGCTACACCTTC
NA,TRBJ1-1,TRBD1,TRBV10-3,CAISQQGADGEAFF,TGTGCCATCAGTCAACAGGGGGCCGACGGTGAAGCTTTCTTT
NA,TRBJ1-2,TRBD1,TRBV6-5,CASRTGETAYGYTF,TGTGCCAGCAGAACAGGGGAGACGGCCTATGGCTACACCTTC
few,TRBJ1-5,NA,TRBV9,CASSPRPGGGLQPQHF,TGTGCCAGCTCTCCTAGGCCCGGCGGGGGACTTCAGCCCCAGCATTTT
few,TRBJ1-6,NA,TRBV1,CTSSQVSGADNSPLHF,TGCACCAGCAGCCAAGTGTCGGGGGCTGATAATTCACCCCTCCACTTT
once,TRBJ1-1,NA,TRBV29-1,CSVEEGLNTEAFF,TGCAGCGTTGAAGAGGGGTTGAACACTGAAGCTTTCTTT
once,TRBJ1-2,NA,TRBV7-9,CASALGQLAGYGYTF,TGTGCCAGCGCTCTGGGACAACTGGCTGGCTATGGCTACACCTTC
once,TRBJ2-2,TRBD1,TRBV7-9,CASSWRTGTNTGELFF,TGTGCCAGCAGCTGGCGGACAGGGACTAACACCGGGGAGCTGTTTTTT
NA,TRBJ1-5,TRBD1,TRBV24-1,CATSDPKTGANQPQHF,TGTGCCACCAGTGATCCCAAGACAGGGGCAAATCAGCCCCAGCATTTT
NA,TRBJ2-5,NA,TRBV20-1,CSASDGVETQYF,TGCAGTGCTAGTGACGGAGTGGAGACCCAGTACTTC
NA,TRBJ2-7,NA,TRBV14,CASSPRDREGEQYF,TGTGCCAGCAGTCCTCGAGACAGGGAGGGCGAGCAGTACTTC
few,TRBJ1-1,TRBD1,TRBV19,CASTLTSTGGPTEAFF,TGTGCCAGTACCCTTACATCCACAGGGGGCCCCACTGAAGCTTTCTTT
NA,TRBJ1-1,NA,TRBV9,CASSVGQTTEAFF,TGTGCCAGCAGCGTAGGACAGACTACTGAAGCTTTCTTT